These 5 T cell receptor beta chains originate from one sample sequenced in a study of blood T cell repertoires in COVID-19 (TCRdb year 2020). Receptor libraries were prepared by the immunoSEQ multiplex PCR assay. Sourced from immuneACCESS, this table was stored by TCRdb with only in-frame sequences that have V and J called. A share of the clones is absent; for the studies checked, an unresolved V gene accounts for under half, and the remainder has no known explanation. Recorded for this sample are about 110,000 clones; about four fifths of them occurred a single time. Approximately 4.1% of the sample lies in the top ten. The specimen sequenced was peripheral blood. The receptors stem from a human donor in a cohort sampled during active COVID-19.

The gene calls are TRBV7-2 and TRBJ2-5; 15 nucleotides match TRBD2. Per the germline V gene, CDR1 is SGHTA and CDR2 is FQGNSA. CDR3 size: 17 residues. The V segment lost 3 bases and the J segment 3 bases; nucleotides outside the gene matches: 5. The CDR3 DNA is TGTGCCAGCAGCTTCGTAGGACTAGCGGGAGGGAAAGAGACCCAGTACTTC. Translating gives CASSFVGLAGGKETQYF.

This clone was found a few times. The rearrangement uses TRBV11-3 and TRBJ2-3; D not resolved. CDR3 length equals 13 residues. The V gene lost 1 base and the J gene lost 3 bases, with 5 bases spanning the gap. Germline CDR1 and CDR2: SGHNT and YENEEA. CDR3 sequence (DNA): TGTGCCAGCAGCTTAGGTCAGACAGATACGCAGTATTTT. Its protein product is CASSLGQTDTQYF.

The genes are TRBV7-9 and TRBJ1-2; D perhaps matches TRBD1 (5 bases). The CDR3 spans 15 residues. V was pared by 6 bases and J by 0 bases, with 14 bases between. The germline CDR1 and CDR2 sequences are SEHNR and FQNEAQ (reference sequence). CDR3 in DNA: TGTGCCAGCAGAGAAAGGGGTCTACCTAACTATGGCTACACCTTC. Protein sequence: CASRERGLPNYGYTF.

The CDR3 DNA reads as TGTGCCAGCAGCCACCAAACGCAACTCGTCGAAAAACTGTTTTTT. Residues: CASSHQTQLVEKLFF. This chain joins TRBV7-8 and TRBJ1-4, with unresolved D. There are 15 residues in the CDR3. V was pared by 5 bases and J by 8 bases, with 18 bases between. Germline V gene sequence: CDR1 SGHVS, CDR2 FQNEAQ.

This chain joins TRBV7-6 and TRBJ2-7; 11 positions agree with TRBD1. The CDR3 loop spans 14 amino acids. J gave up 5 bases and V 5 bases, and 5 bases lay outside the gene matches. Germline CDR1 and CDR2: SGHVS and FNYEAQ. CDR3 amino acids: CASSQGQGANEQYV. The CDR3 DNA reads TGTGCCAGCAGCCAAGGACAGGGGGCTAACGAGCAGTACGTC.